This T cell receptor beta chain was obtained from a study of T cell repertoires in cytomegalovirus infection. Study summary: Use of recently identified HLA-C-restricted and well-studied HLA-B-restricted CMV epitopes was part of the study. Indicated by public TCR beta signatures were CMV infection and matching HLA type. Study outcomes and limitations: HLA-C-restricted TCR beta clonotypes specific for CMV led the ex vivo response.

Comments on this clonotype: The antigen is undetermined.

TCRdb independently ran MiXCR on the reads; one entry per CDR3 protein. Of around 750,000 distinct CDR3 sequences in the sample, approximately 30% were seen once. The germline gives CDR1 PRHDT, CDR2 FYEKMQ (reference sequence). This CDR3 comprises 17 residues. The germline V and J ends were trimmed by 1 base and 1 base, with 16 bases remaining between them. The receptor was derived from a human donor in good health (CMV status not recorded). Some clones in this sample may be carry-over from other donors' samples. The material was cultured CD8+ T cells from PBMCs, obtained from culture after CMV antigen stimulation. V usage is TRBV13 and J usage is TRBJ1-1; tentative D call: TRBD1 (5 bases). CDR3 loop: CASSLVSQGIENTEAFF. The CDR3 DNA reads TGTGCCAGCAGCTTAGTAAGCCAGGGCATTGAGAACACTGAAGCTTTCTTT.